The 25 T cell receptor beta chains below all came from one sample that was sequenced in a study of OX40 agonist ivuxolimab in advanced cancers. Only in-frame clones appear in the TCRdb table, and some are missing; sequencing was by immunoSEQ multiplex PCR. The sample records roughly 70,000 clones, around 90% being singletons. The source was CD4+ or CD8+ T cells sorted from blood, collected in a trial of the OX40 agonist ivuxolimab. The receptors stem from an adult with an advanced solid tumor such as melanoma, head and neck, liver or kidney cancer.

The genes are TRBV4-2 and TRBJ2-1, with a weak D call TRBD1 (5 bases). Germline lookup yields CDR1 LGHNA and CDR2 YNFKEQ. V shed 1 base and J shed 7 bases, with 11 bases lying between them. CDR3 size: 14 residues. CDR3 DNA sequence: TGTGCCAGCAGCCAAGTAAGTAGGGGAAATGAGCAGTTCTTC. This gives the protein CASSQVSRGNEQFF.

The CDR3 sequence is CASSSGTGSTDTQYF. The CDR3 DNA sequence: TGTGCCAGCTCCTCTGGGACAGGGAGCACAGATACGCAGTATTTT. V and J are TRBV6-5 and TRBJ2-3, with 9 bases identical to TRBD1. The germline V gene encodes CDR1 MNHEY and CDR2 SVGAGI. The CDR3 runs 15 residues. Trimming at V came to 8 bases and at J to 0 bases, leaving 6 bases not matched to a gene.

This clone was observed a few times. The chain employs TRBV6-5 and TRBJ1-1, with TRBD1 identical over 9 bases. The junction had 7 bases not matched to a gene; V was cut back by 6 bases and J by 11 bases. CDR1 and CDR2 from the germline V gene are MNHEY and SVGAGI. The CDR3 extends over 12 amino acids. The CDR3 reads CASRPGTGWAFF. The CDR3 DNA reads TGTGCCAGCAGACCGGGGACAGGGTGGGCTTTCTTT.

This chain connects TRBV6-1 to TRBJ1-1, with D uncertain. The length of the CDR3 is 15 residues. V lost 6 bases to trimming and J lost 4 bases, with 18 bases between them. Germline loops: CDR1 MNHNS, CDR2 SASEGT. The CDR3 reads CASRLGSPRPTEAFF. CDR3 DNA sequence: TGTGCCAGCAGGTTGGGGAGTCCCCGTCCCACTGAAGCTTTCTTT.

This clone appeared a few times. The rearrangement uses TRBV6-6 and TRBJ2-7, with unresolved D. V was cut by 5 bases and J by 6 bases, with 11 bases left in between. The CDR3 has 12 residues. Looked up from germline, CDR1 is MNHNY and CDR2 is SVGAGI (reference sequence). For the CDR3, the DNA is TGTGCCAGCAGTCCACTCTTTAGCGAGCAGTACTTC. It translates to CASSPLFSEQYF.

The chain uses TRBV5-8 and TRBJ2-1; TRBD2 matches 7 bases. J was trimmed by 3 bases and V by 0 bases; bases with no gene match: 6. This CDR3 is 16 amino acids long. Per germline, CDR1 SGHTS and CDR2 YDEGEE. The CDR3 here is CASSLEELADYNEQFF. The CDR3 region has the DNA TGTGCCAGCAGCTTGGAGGAGCTAGCGGACTACAATGAGCAGTTCTTC.

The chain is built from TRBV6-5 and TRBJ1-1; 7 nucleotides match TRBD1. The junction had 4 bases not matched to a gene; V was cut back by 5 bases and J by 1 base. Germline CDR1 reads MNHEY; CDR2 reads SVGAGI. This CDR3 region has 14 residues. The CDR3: CASSRTGANTEAFF. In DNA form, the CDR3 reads TGTGCCAGCAGTAGGACAGGTGCGAACACTGAAGCTTTCTTT.

CDR3 sequence reads: CASSLDLNTEAFF. CDR3 DNA sequence: TGTGCCAGCAGCTTAGATCTGAACACTGAAGCTTTCTTT. The chain joins TRBV7-2 to TRBJ1-1; D is uncertain. The CDR3 runs 13 residues. V shed 1 base and J shed 0 bases, with 3 bases lying between them. The germline V gene has CDR1 SGHTA and CDR2 FQGNSA.

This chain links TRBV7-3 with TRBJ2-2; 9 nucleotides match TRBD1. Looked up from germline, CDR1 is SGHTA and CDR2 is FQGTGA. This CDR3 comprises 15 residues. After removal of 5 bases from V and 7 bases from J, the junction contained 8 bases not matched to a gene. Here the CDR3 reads CASSKDRGNRGELFF. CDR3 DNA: TGTGCCAGCAGCAAGGACAGGGGTAATCGCGGGGAGCTGTTTTTT.

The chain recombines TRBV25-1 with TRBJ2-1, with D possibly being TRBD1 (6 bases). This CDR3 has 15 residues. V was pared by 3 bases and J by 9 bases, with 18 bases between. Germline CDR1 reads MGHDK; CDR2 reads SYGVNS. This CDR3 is CASSETSGDRREQFF. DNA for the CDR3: TGTGCCAGCAGTGAGACGTCAGGGGATAGGCGTGAGCAGTTCTTC.

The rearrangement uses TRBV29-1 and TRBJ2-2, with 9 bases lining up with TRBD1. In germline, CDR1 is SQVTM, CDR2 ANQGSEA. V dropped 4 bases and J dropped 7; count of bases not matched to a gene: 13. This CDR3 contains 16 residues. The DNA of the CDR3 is TGCAGCGTTGCGGGACCACAGGGGGCGCAGGGCGGGGAGCTGTTTTTT. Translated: CSVAGPQGAQGGELFF.

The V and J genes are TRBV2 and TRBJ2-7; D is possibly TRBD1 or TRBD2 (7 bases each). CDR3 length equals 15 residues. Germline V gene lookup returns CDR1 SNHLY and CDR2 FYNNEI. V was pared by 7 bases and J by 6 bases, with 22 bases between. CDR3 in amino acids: CASIRGGDRPGEQYF. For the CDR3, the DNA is TGTGCCAGCATAAGGGGGGGGGACAGACCCGGCGAGCAGTACTTC.

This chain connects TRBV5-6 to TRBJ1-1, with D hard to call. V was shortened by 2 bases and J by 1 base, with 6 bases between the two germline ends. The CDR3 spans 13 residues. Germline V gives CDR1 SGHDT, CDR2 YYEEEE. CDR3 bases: TGTGCCAGCAGCTTCGCTCCGAACACTGAAGCTTTCTTT. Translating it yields CASSFAPNTEAFF.

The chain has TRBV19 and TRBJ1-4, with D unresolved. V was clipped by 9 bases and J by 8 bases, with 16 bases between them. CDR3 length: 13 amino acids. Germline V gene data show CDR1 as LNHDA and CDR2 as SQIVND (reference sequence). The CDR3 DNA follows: TGTGCCAGACTGATAGTCCAGGAGGAAAAACTGTTTTTT. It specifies CARLIVQEEKLFF.

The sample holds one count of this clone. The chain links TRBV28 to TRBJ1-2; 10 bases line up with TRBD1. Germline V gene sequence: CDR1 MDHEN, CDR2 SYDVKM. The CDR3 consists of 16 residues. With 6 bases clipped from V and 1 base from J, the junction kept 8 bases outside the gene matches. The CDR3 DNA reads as TGTGCCAGCAGCCAATACGGACAGGGGGTTAACTATGGCTACACCTTC. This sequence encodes CASSQYGQGVNYGYTF.

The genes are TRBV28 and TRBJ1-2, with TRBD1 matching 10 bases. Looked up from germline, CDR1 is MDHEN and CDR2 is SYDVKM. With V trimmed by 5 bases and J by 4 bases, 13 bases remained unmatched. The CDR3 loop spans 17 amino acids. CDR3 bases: TGTGCCAGCAGTCTTAGGTCGACAGGGGGCGCCGTCTATGGCTACACCTTC. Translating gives CASSLRSTGGAVYGYTF.

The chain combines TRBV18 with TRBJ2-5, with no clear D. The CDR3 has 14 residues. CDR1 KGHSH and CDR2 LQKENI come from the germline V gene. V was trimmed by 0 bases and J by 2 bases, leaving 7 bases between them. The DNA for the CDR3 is TGTGCCAGCTCACCACCGGGGTATCAAGAGACCCAGTACTTC. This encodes CASSPPGYQETQYF.

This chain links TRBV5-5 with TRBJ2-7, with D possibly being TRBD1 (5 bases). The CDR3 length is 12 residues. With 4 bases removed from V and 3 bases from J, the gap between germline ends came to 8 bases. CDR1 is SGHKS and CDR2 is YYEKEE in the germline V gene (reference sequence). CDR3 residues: CASSRQNYEQYF. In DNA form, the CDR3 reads TGTGCCAGCAGCCGACAGAACTACGAGCAGTACTTC.

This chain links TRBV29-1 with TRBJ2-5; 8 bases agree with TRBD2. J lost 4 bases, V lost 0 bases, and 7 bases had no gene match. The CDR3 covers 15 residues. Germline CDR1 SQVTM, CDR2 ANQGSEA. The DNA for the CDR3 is TGCAGCGTTGAAGAGCGCGGGAGGCGGGTAGAGACCCAGTACTTC. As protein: CSVEERGRRVETQYF.

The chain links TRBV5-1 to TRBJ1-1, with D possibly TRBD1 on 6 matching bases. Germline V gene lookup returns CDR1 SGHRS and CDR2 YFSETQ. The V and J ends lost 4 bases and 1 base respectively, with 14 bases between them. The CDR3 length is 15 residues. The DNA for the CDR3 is TGCGCCAGCAGCCAACCGGGGGGCAAGAACACTGAAGCTTTCTTT. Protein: CASSQPGGKNTEAFF.

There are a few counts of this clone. For the CDR3, the DNA is TGTGCCAGCAGTCCCGGGACTAGCGGGGGCGAGCAGTACTTC. Residues: CASSPGTSGGEQYF. The rearrangement joins TRBV27 to TRBJ2-7, with 14 bases matching TRBD2. The junction had 3 bases not matched to a gene; V was cut back by 5 bases and J by 6 bases. The germline V gene has CDR1 MNHEY and CDR2 SMNVEV (reference sequence). This CDR3 comprises 14 residues.

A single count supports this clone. Here the CDR3 DNA reads TGTGCCAGCAGCTCGGGGACTAGCAGCCAAGAGACCCAGTACTTC. Translated: CASSSGTSSQETQYF. The rearrangement links TRBV12-1 to TRBJ2-5; TRBD2, the table's D call, lacks a check against the DNA. TRBV12-1 represents a pseudogene. This CDR3 has 15 amino acids.

CDR3 DNA sequence: TGTGCCAGCAGCAAACAGGGGGCAAATCAGCCCCAGCATTTT. It specifies CASSKQGANQPQHF. This chain joins TRBV7-9 and TRBJ1-5, with 9 bases that match TRBD1. The CDR3 has 14 residues. V shed 5 bases, J shed 4 bases, and the junction held 3 bases outside the gene matches. Germline CDR1 SEHNR, CDR2 FQNEAQ (reference sequence).

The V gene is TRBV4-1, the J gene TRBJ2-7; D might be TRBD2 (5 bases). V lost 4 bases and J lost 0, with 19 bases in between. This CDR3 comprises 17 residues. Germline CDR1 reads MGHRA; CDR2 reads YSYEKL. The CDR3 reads CASSPPAGEQNSYEQYF. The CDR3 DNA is TGCGCCAGCAGCCCTCCAGCCGGGGAACAAAACTCCTACGAGCAGTACTTC.

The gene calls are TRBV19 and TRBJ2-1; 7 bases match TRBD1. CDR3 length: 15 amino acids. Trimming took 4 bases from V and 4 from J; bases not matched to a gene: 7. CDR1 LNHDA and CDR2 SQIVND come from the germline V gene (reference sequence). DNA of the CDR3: TGTGCCAGTAGTACCCGACAGGGATATTACAATGAGCAGTTCTTC. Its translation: CASSTRQGYYNEQFF.